The subject of this entry is one T cell receptor beta chain. This clonotype was counted many times. What this receptor recognizes is not known. No clone much larger than this one lies a single base away; base qualities are absent. The sample belongs to a study of regulatory T cells in long-lasting Graves disease (dated by TCRdb to the early 2020s). At the level of the whole study: In the newly diagnosed Graves' disease group, patients had been taking antithyroid drugs for less than 3 months. Patients with persistent Graves' disease were compared with patients with newly diagnosed Graves' disease using TCR sequencing and RNA sequencing of peripheral blood. The study was registered as a clinical trial and conducted in China. A total of around 33 samples underwent TCR sequencing, from about 13 patients with persistent Graves' disease and about 20 patients with newly diagnosed Graves' disease. Paper-wide results and their limitations: Lower TCR Shannon entropy and fewer highly expanded clones were observed in persistent Graves' disease patients than in newly diagnosed patients, which suggested clonal expansion. Sequencing and analysis were limited to the TCR beta chain. TRBV28, TRBJ1-2 and TRBJ2-5 were preferentially used in persistent disease, while TRBV20-1 and TRBJ2-1 were favored in newly diagnosed disease. As a limitation, the authors acknowledged that the small sample size may reduce accuracy. Persistent patients shared more public clonotypes among themselves (around 2,500) than newly diagnosed patients did (over 900). Because the primary lesion, thyroid tissue, could not be accessed, the study looked at peripheral blood alone.

The time point label for this specimen denotes: newly diagnosed GD, antithyroid drugs for less than 3 months. For both TCR sequencing and RNA sequencing, RNA was extracted from PBMCs in TRIzol. The diagnosis of Graves' disease was made according to American Thyroid Association guidelines. Patients were recruited from an endocrinology department in Xi'an, China. Each patient gave around 9 milliliters of peripheral blood, collected in an EDTA anticoagulant tube. PBMCs were isolated by Ficoll Paque Plus density gradient separation without further T cell sorting. An Agilent 2100 Bioanalyzer and agarose gel were used to assess RNA quality, and a NanoDrop 2000 was used to measure RNA concentration. The CDR3 runs 12 amino acids, cysteine and phenylalanine included. Left in the record is the CDR3 DNA by itself, 36 bases read in frame from the first base. For CDR1 and CDR2, the germline V gene lists ENHRY and SYGVKD. V is clipped by 3 bases and J by 6 bases, and the sequence between their germline boundaries is 7 bases long.

Libraries were prepared through multiplex PCR. This sample was sequenced with an Illumina HiSeq 4000. To build TCR beta libraries, CDR3 regions were amplified by Arm-PCR using iRepertoire HTBI primers. Gel purification was performed on PCR products prior to sequencing. The study's own analysis went as follows. Gene usage analysis of CDR3 amino acid clonotypes used the 55 to 80 TRBV and more than 13 TRBJ segments found across samples. Filtered high-quality paired reads were merged into contigs using COPE and FqMerger. BLAST was used to align contigs to IMGT TRBV, TRBD and TRBJ reference genes, with CDR3 defined following IMGT. Clonotypes above 0.1% frequency were classified as highly expanded clones. Shannon entropy was used to measure repertoire diversity, and the Gini coefficient was used to measure V-J evenness. A clonotype found in more than one individual was treated as public. TCRdb handled the public reads itself, with Q25 trimming in fastp and clone calling in MiXCR, and kept productive beta chains. Every distinct CDR3 protein forms one entry, paired with its most common genes and DNA. These V and J calls rely on TCRdb rather than the paper's analysis. Within this sample are approximately 470,000 distinct CDR3 sequences, with about 17% of them counted one time only. The ten largest clones capture 10% to 15% of the sample.

These data are also associated with another study on T cells in Graves' hyperthyroidism and ophthalmopathy. Reported in the second study: A patient counted as having stable Graves' hyperthyroidism if no progression to ophthalmopathy occurred over 18 months of follow-up. Hyperthyroidism patients were newly diagnosed, with disease duration under 2 months, and aged 18 to 65 years. The study excluded patients with uncontrolled infections, other autoimmune diseases, pregnancy or lactation. Diagnoses were based on clinical symptoms, serum thyroxine and TRAb, thyroid ultrasound and orbital computed tomography. A first-round RT-PCR of the TCR CDR3 used the HTBI primer set with the Qiagen OneStep RT-PCR kit. Most expanded thyroid clonotypes (frequency above 0.001) were also detected in blood, a finding suggesting that blood repertoires may reflect thyroid immune responses. A 13 V-J signature model separated ophthalmopathy from stable hyperthyroidism, with about 90% sensitivity and approximately 81% specificity in cross-validation and 80%/75% in testing. In validation, progression to ophthalmopathy was predicted by the model with roughly 71% sensitivity and 72.22% specificity, a median of approximately 6.5 months before onset. TCR V-J signatures able to tell the groups apart were searched for in a discovery cohort of 90 to 100 patients, of whom roughly 42 had Graves' ophthalmopathy and roughly 58 had stable Graves' hyperthyroidism. An independent validation cohort of fewer than 20 hyperthyroidism patients and 17 patients who later progressed to ophthalmopathy tested prospective prediction of ophthalmopathy. The 95 to 100 discovery patients were divided at random into training and test sets in a 7:3 ratio. In several Graves' hyperthyroidism patients, the study also compared T-cell repertoires from thyroid tissue with T-cell repertoires from blood. After sampling, hyperthyroidism patients received methimazole starting at 30 mg daily, and ophthalmopathy patients received high-dose intravenous methylprednisolone. Libraries were constructed in a second round of multiplex PCR, after which size selection and purification were performed. Paired-end sequencing of the libraries was performed with 100 bp reads on an Illumina HiSeq2000. SOAPnuke was used to process the raw data, throwing out any read that contained adapters or uncalled bases, had a mean Phred below 15, or lacked an exact constant-primer or identifier match. High-quality paired reads were merged with COPE v1.2.5, and unique nucleotide sequences were defined as clonotypes. MiTCR v1.1 was used to align clonotypes to the IMGT TRBV, TRBD and TRBJ reference segments. The analysis was restricted to V-J combinations with a frequency above 0.0001, which together covered about 99% of the repertoires. A TCS score was defined as the ratio of F50 (clonal expansion) to E x V (chaos), with BLOSUM62-based TCRdist applied between CDR3 peptides within each V-J. Welch's t-statistics and random forest reduced 500 to 550 V-J features to 13, which were used in a naive Bayes classifier (R e1071). No statistical method was used to set the sample size in advance, and investigators knew the group allocation. According to the paper, TCR Vbeta CDR3 sequencing was carried out on 120 to 150 peripheral blood samples, which came from 40 to 45 ophthalmopathy, around 75 hyperthyroidism and approximately 17 progressor patients.

The chain employs TRBV10-3 and TRBJ2-3, with no confidently assigned D gene. Sample: peripheral blood mononuclear cells (PBMCs), taken at new diagnosis, from a patient treated with antithyroid drugs. This TCR was sampled from a man aged 40-55 years with Graves disease. Donor details come from another sample of the same person, matched by shared clones. The DNA sequence reads TGTGCCATCAGTGATAGTGGTGATACGCAGTATTTT. This sequence encodes CAISDSGDTQYF.